One sample yielded the 27 T cell receptor beta chains listed below, sequenced in a study of T cell responses to AZD1222 COVID-19 vaccine. The method was immunoSEQ multiplex PCR; TCRdb's version includes in-frame clones alone and lacks a portion of them. The sample yields tens of thousands of clones, roughly 90% seen once. Sequencing used peripheral blood, obtained 28 days after the second AZD1222 dose. These receptor sequences come from an adult who received the AZD1222 COVID-19 vaccine.

V and J are TRBV6-4 and TRBJ1-2; 10 bases are a match to TRBD1. The CDR3 sequence is 14 residues long. CDR1 is MRHNA and CDR2 is SNTAGT in the germline V gene. V was pared by 7 bases and J by 7 bases, with 9 bases of the junction left unmatched. The CDR3 DNA sequence: TGTGCCAGCAAAGCGGACAGGGGGGGGAGTGGCTACACCTTC. It specifies CASKADRGGSGYTF.

This clone showed up just a few times. The rearrangement joins TRBV11-2 to TRBJ2-2; D is ambiguous. The CDR3 spans 15 residues. V gave up 2 bases and J gave up 3 bases, with 10 bases separating them. Germline V CDR1 and CDR2: SGHAT, FQNNGV. The CDR3 DNA reads as TGTGCCAGCAGCTTATTCTCCGAGTACACCGGGGAGCTGTTTTTT. The encoded protein is CASSLFSEYTGELFF.

The table lists this clone with a count of one. The gene calls are TRBV7-6 and TRBJ2-2; D remains ambiguous. Germline CDR1 SGHVS, CDR2 FNYEAQ. The CDR3 covers 14 residues. Trimming left V 1 base short and J 0 bases short, with 3 bases between. CDR3 residues: CASSLGTNTGELFF. The CDR3 nucleotides are TGTGCCAGCAGCTTAGGGACGAACACCGGGGAGCTGTTTTTT.

The chain couples TRBV18 to TRBJ1-3; maybe TRBD1 (6 bases). The CDR3 has 19 amino acids. Germline values: CDR1 KGHSH, CDR2 LQKENI. Trimming pared 3 bases from V and 0 bases from J, leaving 21 bases between. The DNA of the CDR3 is TGTGCCAGCTCACCTCCAACTCTTACCCAGGACAGCTCTGGAAACACCATATATTTT. Its protein product is CASSPPTLTQDSSGNTIYF. Filled out from reference TRBV18 and TRBJ1-3, the complete variable domain reads NAGVMQNPRHLVRRRGQEARLRCSPMKGHSHVYWYRQLPEEGLKFMVYLQKENIIDESGMPKERFSAEFPKEGPSILRIQQVVRGDSAAYFCASSPPTLTQDSSGNTIYFGEGSWLTVV.

The chain recombines TRBV7-9 with TRBJ1-6; D is ambiguous. Germline lookup yields CDR1 SEHNR and CDR2 FQNEAQ (reference sequence). V shed 2 bases and J shed 7 bases, with 9 bases lying between them. The length of the CDR3 is 14 residues. DNA of the CDR3: TGTGCCAGCAGCTTACTGGGTCGAAATTCACCCCTCCACTTT. Protein: CASSLLGRNSPLHF.

The gene calls are TRBV18 and TRBJ2-1; D may be TRBD1 or TRBD2 (6 bases each). V was trimmed by 2 bases and J by 7 bases, leaving 21 bases between them. In germline, CDR1 is KGHSH, CDR2 LQKENI. The CDR3 spans 17 residues. The CDR3 DNA reads as TGTGCCAGCTCACCAAGGGATGGGGGGCCAGCGAGGAATGAGCAGTTCTTC. Amino acids: CASSPRDGGPARNEQFF.

The chain carries TRBV12-3 or TRBV12-4 and TRBJ2-7, with 9 bases matching TRBD1. The CDR3 is made up of 12 amino acids. The trim removed 6 bases at V and 8 bases at J, leaving 5 bases unmatched. CDR3 coding DNA: TGTGCCAGCAGAACAACAGGGGGCAAGCAGTACTTC. It yields the protein CASRTTGGKQYF.

This clone has just a few counts. The chain recombines TRBV7-6 with TRBJ2-2; TRBD2 agrees at 9 bases. Germline assignment: CDR1 SGHVS and CDR2 FNYEAQ. This CDR3 is 18 amino acids long. The V segment lost 0 bases and the J segment 2 bases; nucleotides outside the gene matches: 7. For the CDR3, the DNA is TGTGCCAGCAGCTTAGCGAGTGGACTAGCGAGTAACACCGGGGAGCTGTTTTTT. Its protein product is CASSLASGLASNTGELFF.

The chain couples TRBV12-3 or TRBV12-4 to TRBJ1-2; the D is unclear. The CDR3 spans 13 residues. V lost 5 bases and J lost 3, with 10 bases in between. CDR3 residues: CASSPSADYGYTF. In DNA, the CDR3 is TGTGCCAGCAGTCCCAGTGCGGACTATGGCTACACCTTC.

The table lists this clone with a count of one. The gene calls are TRBV11-1 and TRBJ1-5; 7 bases map to TRBD1. CDR3 length: 14 residues. CDR1 SGHAT and CDR2 FQDESV come from the germline V gene (reference sequence). With V trimmed by 5 bases and J by 3 bases, 4 bases remained unmatched. CDR3 sequence: CASSEGADNQPQHF. CDR3 DNA: TGTGCCAGCAGCGAGGGGGCAGACAATCAGCCCCAGCATTTT.

This chain connects TRBV19 to TRBJ1-5, with a weak D call TRBD1 (6 bases). From germline, CDR1 is LNHDA and CDR2 SQIVND (reference sequence). V shed 6 bases and J shed 3 bases, with 12 bases lying between them. This CDR3 has 14 amino acids. CDR3 protein: CASSLGQLNQPQHF. DNA for the CDR3: TGTGCCAGTAGCCTCGGACAGCTCAATCAGCCCCAGCATTTT.

The gene calls are TRBV30 and TRBJ1-1; no definite D call. CDR3 length: 13 residues. Per the germline V gene, CDR1 is GTSNPN and CDR2 is SVGIG (reference sequence). Trimming shortened V by 0 bases and J by 6 bases, and 11 bases separated the two germline ends. CDR3 coding DNA: TGTGCCTGGAGTGTAAGGTTCGGGGCTGAAGCTTTCTTT. It yields the protein CAWSVRFGAEAFF.

The chain employs TRBV3-1 (or the pseudogene TRBV3-2) and TRBJ2-7, with no clear D. Trimming took 1 base from V and 4 from J, leaving 8 bases between them. The CDR3 extends over 13 amino acids. Germline CDR1 and CDR2: LGHDT and YNNKEL (reference sequence). Here the CDR3 reads CASSQGALYEQYF. The CDR3 bases are TGTGCCAGCAGCCAAGGGGCATTATACGAGCAGTACTTC.

This chain links TRBV5-1 with TRBJ2-5, with 7 bases that match TRBD1. The CDR3 is 16 residues long. Germline V lookup: CDR1 SGHRS, CDR2 YFSETQ. Trimming at V came to 0 bases and at J to 2 bases, leaving 7 bases not matched to a gene. The CDR3 DNA reads TGCGCCAGCAGCTTGGGTCCCGCAGGGGGTCAAGAGACCCAGTACTTC. Translated, it gives CASSLGPAGGQETQYF.

This chain links TRBV10-3 with TRBJ1-2; no firm D call. Per the germline V gene, CDR1 is ENHRY and CDR2 is SYGVKD. The CDR3 has 14 residues. V was clipped by 4 bases and J by 3 bases, with 12 bases between them. CDR3 protein: CAISGGVWDYGYTF. The CDR3 DNA follows: TGTGCCATCAGTGGCGGGGTATGGGACTATGGCTACACCTTC.

This clone was seen just once. The chain combines TRBV4-1 with TRBJ2-1, with D possibly being TRBD1 or TRBD2 (8 bases each). Trimming left V 3 bases short and J 3 bases short, with 18 bases between. Germline-derived CDR1 and CDR2 are MGHRA and YSYEKL. The CDR3 totals 17 residues. CDR3 DNA: TGCGCCAGCAGCCATCGGGGGGGACAGGTGAACTACAATGAGCAGTTCTTC. This gives the protein CASSHRGGQVNYNEQFF.

The genes are TRBV7-9 and TRBJ1-3, with 7 nucleotides matching TRBD1. In germline, CDR1 is SEHNR, CDR2 FQNEAQ (reference sequence). J was trimmed by 1 base and V by 7 bases; bases with no gene match: 7. CDR3 length: 15 amino acids. In DNA, the CDR3 is TGTGCCAGCACCCTTCCGACAGGGTCTGGAAACACCATATATTTT. Protein: CASTLPTGSGNTIYF. Drawing the rest from reference TRBV7-9 and TRBJ1-3, the complete variable domain is DTGVSQNPRHKITKRGQNVTFRCDPISEHNRLYWYRQTLGQGPEFLTYFQNEAQLEKSRLLSDRFSAERPKGSFSTLEIQRTEQGDSAMYLCASTLPTGSGNTIYFGEGSWLTVV.

The gene calls are TRBV18 and TRBJ1-2; the match to TRBD1 covers 7 bases. The CDR3 length is 15 residues. From germline, CDR1 is KGHSH and CDR2 LQKENI. The ends lost 0 bases at V and 2 bases at J; junction bases unmatched: 3. In nucleotides, the CDR3 is TGTGCCAGCTCACCACCGTCAGGGGGGAACTATGGCTACACCTTC. This sequence encodes CASSPPSGGNYGYTF.

V and J are TRBV5-1 and TRBJ2-2; D remains ambiguous. The CDR3 runs to 15 residues. Germline values: CDR1 SGHRS, CDR2 YFSETQ. V was cut by 0 bases and J by 5 bases, with 11 bases left in between. The CDR3 DNA reads TGCGCCAGCAGCTTGGCCTTAGGTGAAACCGGGGAGCTGTTTTTT. Protein product: CASSLALGETGELFF.

The CDR3 region is CASSLGTGGYYGYTF. The CDR3 DNA sequence: TGTGCCAGCAGCTTGGGGACAGGGGGTTACTATGGCTACACCTTC. The chain has TRBV5-5 and TRBJ1-2, with 10 bases identical to TRBD1. CDR1 and CDR2 from the germline V gene are SGHKS and YYEKEE (reference sequence). This CDR3 has 15 residues. V lost 0 bases and J lost 3; bases outside the gene matches: 2. Drawing the rest from reference TRBV5-5 and TRBJ1-2, the complete variable domain is DAGVTQSPTHLIKTRGQQVTLRCSPISGHKSVSWYQQVLGQGPQFIFQYYEKEERGRGNFPDRFSARQFPNYSSELNVNALLLGDSALYLCASSLGTGGYYGYTFGSGTRLTVV.

The chain has TRBV7-3 and TRBJ2-2; tentative D call: TRBD2 (7 bases). The V gene lost 0 bases and the J gene lost 1 base, with 18 bases spanning the gap. In germline, CDR1 is SGHTA, CDR2 FQGTGA. This CDR3 has 19 amino acids. As DNA, the CDR3 is TGTGCCAGCAGCTTAACAGGCCCGGGGGGACACCAGAACACCGGGGAGCTGTTTTTT. Protein product: CASSLTGPGGHQNTGELFF.

This clone was seen more than once but under ten times. The V and J genes are TRBV5-5 and TRBJ1-1; 8 nucleotides align to TRBD1. The CDR3 runs to 13 residues. After removal of 4 bases from V and 4 bases from J, the junction contained 3 bases not matched to a gene. Looked up from germline, CDR1 is SGHKS and CDR2 is YYEKEE (reference sequence). CDR3 bases: TGTGCCAGCAGCCTTGACAGGGGCACTGAAGCTTTCTTT. Translation: CASSLDRGTEAFF.

CDR3 amino acids: CASSFGFGGGAPDTQYF. The CDR3 DNA follows: TGTGCCAGCAGCTTTGGGTTTGGCGGGGGGGCCCCAGATACGCAGTATTTT. The chain carries TRBV5-4 and TRBJ2-3; 9 bases fit TRBD2. Per the germline V gene, CDR1 is SGHNT and CDR2 is YYREEE (reference sequence). With 2 bases clipped from V and 4 bases from J, the junction kept 11 bases outside the gene matches. There are 17 residues in the CDR3.

The genes are TRBV18 and TRBJ1-6; D perhaps matches TRBD1 (5 bases). Germline lookup yields CDR1 KGHSH and CDR2 LQKENI. There are 15 residues in the CDR3. V was pared by 3 bases and J by 7 bases, with 13 bases between. The CDR3 region is CASSPPGKRNSPLHF. The DNA for the CDR3 is TGTGCCAGCTCACCCCCAGGGAAGCGGAATTCACCCCTCCACTTT. Full variable domain (missing parts from reference TRBV18 and TRBJ1-6): NAGVMQNPRHLVRRRGQEARLRCSPMKGHSHVYWYRQLPEEGLKFMVYLQKENIIDESGMPKERFSAEFPKEGPSILRIQQVVRGDSAAYFCASSPPGKRNSPLHFGNGTRLTVT.

The rearrangement links TRBV29-1 to TRBJ1-2; no clear D. The CDR3 runs to 11 residues. Germline V gene lookup returns CDR1 SQVTM and CDR2 ANQGSEA. Trimming stripped 0 bases from V and 6 bases from J, with 5 bases between. CDR3 DNA: TGCAGCGTTGAAGATCGGAATGGCTACACCTTC. Amino acid sequence: CSVEDRNGYTF.

The J gene is TRBJ1-2, the V gene TRBV2; D is uncertain. Trimming pared 3 bases from V and 3 bases from J, leaving 5 bases between. Germline V lookup: CDR1 SNHLY, CDR2 FYNNEI. The CDR3 extends over 12 amino acids. This CDR3 reads CASSDSYYGYTF. As DNA, the CDR3 is TGTGCCAGCAGTGACAGCTACTATGGCTACACCTTC.

This clone occurred once. This chain connects TRBV21-1 to TRBJ2-2; the table assigns TRBD1, which was not confirmed against the DNA. TRBV21-1 is described as a pseudogene. The CDR3 sequence is 15 residues long. The CDR3 region is CASSKENRGPGELFF. DNA of the CDR3: TGTGCCAGCAGCAAAGAAAACAGGGGACCCGGGGAGCTGTTTTTT.